The T cell receptor beta chain under discussion was sequenced for a study of glioma-infiltrating T cells. Findings of the study overall: Tissue-blood divergence was below expectation in non-neoplastic patients, above in gliomas.

Only a few counts were recorded for this clonotype. Its specificity is not known. Amplification of TCR alpha and beta CDR3 regions from RNA used iRepertoire nested multiplex PCR. Input was roughly 85-400 ng of tissue mRNA or PBMC total RNA. TCRdb reprocessed the multiplex PCR reads with MiXCR, giving one entry per CDR3 protein. The sample contains roughly 100,000 distinct CDR3 sequences, about 30% of which appear only once. The origin of this receptor is a human donor with low-grade glioma or glioblastoma, undergoing nonglioma brain surgery, or in good health (not recorded which). The sample taken for sequencing was glioma tissue, nonneoplastic brain tissue, or PBMCs (not recorded which).

The CDR3 DNA is TGTGCCAGCAGCACACAGGGGGCGCTTTATAATGAAAAACTGTTTTTT. Its translation: CASSTQGALYNEKLFF. This rearrangement joins TRBV7-2 to TRBJ1-4, with 9 bases that match TRBD1. The CDR3 consists of 16 residues. V shed 5 bases, J shed 4 bases, and the junction held 8 bases outside the gene matches. Germline lookup yields CDR1 SGHTA and CDR2 FQGNSA.